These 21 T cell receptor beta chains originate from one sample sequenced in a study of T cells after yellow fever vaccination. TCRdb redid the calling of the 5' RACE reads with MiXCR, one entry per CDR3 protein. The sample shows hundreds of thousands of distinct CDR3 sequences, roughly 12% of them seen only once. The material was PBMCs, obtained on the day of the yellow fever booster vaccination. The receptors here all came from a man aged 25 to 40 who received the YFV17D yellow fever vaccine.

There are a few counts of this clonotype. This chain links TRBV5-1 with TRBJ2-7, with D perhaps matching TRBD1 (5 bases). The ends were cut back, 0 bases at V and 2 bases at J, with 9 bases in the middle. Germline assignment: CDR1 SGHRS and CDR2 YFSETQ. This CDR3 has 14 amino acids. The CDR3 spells CASSLEQVTYEQYF. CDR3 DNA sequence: TGCGCCAGCAGCTTGGAACAGGTAACCTACGAGCAGTACTTC. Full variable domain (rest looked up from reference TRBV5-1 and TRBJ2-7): KAGVTQTPRYLIKTRGQQVTLSCSPISGHRSVSWYQQTPGQGLQFLFEYFSETQRNKGNFPGRFSGRQFSNSRSEMNVSTLELGDSALYLCASSLEQVTYEQYFGPGTRLTVT.

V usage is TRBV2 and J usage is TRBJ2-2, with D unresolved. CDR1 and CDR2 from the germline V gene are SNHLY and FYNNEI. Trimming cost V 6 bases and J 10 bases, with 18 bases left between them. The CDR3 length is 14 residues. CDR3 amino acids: CASRSSVETSELFF. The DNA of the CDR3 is TGTGCCAGCAGGAGTTCGGTCGAGACGTCGGAGCTGTTTTTT.

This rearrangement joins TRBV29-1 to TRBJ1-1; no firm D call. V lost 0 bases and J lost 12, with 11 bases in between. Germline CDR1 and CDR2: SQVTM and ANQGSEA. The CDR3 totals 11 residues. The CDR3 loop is CSVEDQVGPFF. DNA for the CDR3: TGCAGCGTTGAAGATCAAGTGGGTCCTTTCTTT.

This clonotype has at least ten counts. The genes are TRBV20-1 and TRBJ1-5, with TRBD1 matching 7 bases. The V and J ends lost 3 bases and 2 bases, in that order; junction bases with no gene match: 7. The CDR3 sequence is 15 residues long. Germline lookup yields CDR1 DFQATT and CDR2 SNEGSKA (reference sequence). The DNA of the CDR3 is TGCAGTGCTAGTACAGGGGCGCGGGGCAATCAGCCCCAGCATTTT. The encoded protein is CSASTGARGNQPQHF.

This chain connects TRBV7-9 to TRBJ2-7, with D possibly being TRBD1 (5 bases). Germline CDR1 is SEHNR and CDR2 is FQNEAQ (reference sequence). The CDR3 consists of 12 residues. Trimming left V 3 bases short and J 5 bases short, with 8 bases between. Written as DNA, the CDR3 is TGTGCCAGCAGCTTCCCAGGGAACGAGCAGTACTTC. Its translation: CASSFPGNEQYF.

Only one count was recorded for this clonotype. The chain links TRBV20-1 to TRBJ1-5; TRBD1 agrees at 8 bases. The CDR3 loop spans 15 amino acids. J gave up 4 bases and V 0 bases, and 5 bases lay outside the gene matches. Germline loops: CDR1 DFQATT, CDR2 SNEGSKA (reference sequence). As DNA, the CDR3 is TGCAGTGCTAGAGATGACGGACAGGGAAATCAGCCCCAGCATTTT. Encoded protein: CSARDDGQGNQPQHF.

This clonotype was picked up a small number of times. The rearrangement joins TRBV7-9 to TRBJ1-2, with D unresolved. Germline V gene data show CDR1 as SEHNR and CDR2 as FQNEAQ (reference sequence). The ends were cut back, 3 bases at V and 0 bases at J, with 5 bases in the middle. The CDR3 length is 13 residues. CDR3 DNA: TGTGCCAGCAGCTTCAGCACTAACTATGGCTACACCTTC. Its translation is CASSFSTNYGYTF.

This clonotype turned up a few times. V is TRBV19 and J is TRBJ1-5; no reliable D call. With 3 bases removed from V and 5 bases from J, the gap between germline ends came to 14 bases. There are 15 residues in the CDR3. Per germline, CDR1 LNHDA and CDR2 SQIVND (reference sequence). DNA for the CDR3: TGTGCCAGTAGTATCGGGCGGGGTAGGGATCAGCCCCAGCATTTT. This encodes CASSIGRGRDQPQHF.

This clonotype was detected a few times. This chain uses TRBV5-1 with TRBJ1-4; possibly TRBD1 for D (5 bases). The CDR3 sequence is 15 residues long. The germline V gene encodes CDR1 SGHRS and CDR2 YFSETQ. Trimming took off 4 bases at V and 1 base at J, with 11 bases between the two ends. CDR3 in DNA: TGCGCCAGCAGCATTACAGGAGTAACTAATGAAAAACTGTTTTTT. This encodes CASSITGVTNEKLFF.

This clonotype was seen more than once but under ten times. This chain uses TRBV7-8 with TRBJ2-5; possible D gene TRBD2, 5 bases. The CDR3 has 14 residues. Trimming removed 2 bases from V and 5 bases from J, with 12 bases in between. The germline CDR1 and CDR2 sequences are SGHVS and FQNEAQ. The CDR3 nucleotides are TGTGCCAGCAGCTTAAGAGCGAGAGGGGAGACCCAGTACTTC. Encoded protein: CASSLRARGETQYF.

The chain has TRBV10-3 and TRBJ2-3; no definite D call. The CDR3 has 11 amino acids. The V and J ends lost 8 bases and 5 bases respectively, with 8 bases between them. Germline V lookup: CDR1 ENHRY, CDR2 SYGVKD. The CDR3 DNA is TGTGCCATCGCAGACTTAGATACGCAGTATTTT. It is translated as CAIADLDTQYF.

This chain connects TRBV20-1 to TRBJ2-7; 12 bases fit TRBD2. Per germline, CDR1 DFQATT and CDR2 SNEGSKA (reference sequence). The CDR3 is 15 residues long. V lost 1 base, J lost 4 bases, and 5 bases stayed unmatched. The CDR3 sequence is CSARASGRALYEQYF. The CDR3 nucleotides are TGCAGTGCTAGAGCTAGCGGGAGGGCCCTTTACGAGCAGTACTTC.

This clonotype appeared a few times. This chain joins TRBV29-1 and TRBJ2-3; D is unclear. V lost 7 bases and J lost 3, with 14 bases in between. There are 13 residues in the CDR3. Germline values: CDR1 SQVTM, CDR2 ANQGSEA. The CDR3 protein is CSAPAPGTDTQYF. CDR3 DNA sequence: TGCAGCGCCCCGGCCCCGGGTACAGATACGCAGTATTTT.

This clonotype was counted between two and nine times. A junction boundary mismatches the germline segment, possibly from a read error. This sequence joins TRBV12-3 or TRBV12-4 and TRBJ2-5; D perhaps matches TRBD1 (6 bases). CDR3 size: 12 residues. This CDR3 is CASSLGTGTFGF. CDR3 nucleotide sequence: TGTGCCAGCAGTTTGGGGACCGGGACATTTGGCTTC.

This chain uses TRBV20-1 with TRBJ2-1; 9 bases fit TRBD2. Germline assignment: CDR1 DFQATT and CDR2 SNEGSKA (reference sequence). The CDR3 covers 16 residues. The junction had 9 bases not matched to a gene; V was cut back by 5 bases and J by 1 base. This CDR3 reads CSAFYSGSLSYNEQFF. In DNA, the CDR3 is TGCAGTGCTTTTTATAGCGGGAGTCTATCCTACAATGAGCAGTTCTTC.

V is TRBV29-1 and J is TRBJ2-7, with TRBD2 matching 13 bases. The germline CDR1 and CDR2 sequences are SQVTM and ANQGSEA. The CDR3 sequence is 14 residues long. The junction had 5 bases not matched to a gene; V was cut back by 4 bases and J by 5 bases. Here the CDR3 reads CSVVPGLAGDEQYF. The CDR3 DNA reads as TGCAGCGTTGTTCCCGGACTAGCGGGAGACGAGCAGTACTTC.

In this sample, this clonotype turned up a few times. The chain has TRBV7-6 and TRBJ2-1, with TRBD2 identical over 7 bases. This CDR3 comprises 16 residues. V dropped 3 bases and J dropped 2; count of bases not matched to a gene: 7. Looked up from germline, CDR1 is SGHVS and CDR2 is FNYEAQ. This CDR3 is CASSFRVGGPYNEQFF. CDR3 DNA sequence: TGTGCCAGCAGCTTCCGAGTGGGAGGGCCCTACAATGAGCAGTTCTTC.

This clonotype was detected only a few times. CDR3 in DNA: TGTGCCAGCAGTACACACCCCAATGAGCAGTTCTTC. Residues: CASSTHPNEQFF. This chain uses TRBV28 with TRBJ2-1, with D uncertain. The ends were cut back, 5 bases at V and 6 bases at J, with 8 bases in the middle. The CDR3 extends over 12 amino acids. In germline, CDR1 is MDHEN, CDR2 SYDVKM.

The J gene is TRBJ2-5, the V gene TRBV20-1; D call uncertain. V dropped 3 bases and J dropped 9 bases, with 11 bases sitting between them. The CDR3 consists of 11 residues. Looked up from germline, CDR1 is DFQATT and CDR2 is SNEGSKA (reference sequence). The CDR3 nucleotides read TGCAGTGCTAGCCTCAATATGGCCCAGTACTTC. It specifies CSASLNMAQYF.

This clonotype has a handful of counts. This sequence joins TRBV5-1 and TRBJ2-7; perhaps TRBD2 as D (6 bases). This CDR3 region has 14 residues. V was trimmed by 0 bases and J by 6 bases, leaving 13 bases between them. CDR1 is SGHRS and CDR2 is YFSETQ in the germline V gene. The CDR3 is CASSLVGSMGEQYF. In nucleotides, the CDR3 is TGCGCCAGCAGCTTGGTCGGGAGTATGGGCGAGCAGTACTTC.

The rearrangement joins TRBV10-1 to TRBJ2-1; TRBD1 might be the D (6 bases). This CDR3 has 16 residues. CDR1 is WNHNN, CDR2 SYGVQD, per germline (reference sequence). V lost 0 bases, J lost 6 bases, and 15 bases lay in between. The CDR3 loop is CASSESQDRRGNEQFF. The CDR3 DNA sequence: TGCGCCAGCAGTGAGTCACAGGACAGACGAGGCAATGAGCAGTTCTTC.